What follows are 15 T cell receptor beta chains derived from one specimen sequenced in a study of T cell responses to AZD1222 COVID-19 vaccine. Assay used: immunoSEQ multiplex PCR; TCRdb lists only in-frame clones, some missing. The sample carries over 100,000 clones, nearly 95% recorded once. The specimen comprised peripheral blood, sampled on day 0 of AZD1222 vaccination. These receptors were obtained from an adult in good health.

The chain employs TRBV9 and TRBJ2-2, with 8 positions matching TRBD2. V gave up 4 bases and J gave up 6 bases; unmatched junction bases: 2. The CDR3 runs 13 residues. Germline V lookup: CDR1 SGDLS, CDR2 YYNGEE. CDR3 sequence reads: CASSLAGSGELFF. CDR3 nucleotides: TGTGCCAGCAGCTTAGCGGGATCCGGGGAGCTGTTTTTT.

The CDR3 bases are TGTGCCAGCAGTTCTGGGTGGGAGGGCTACAATGAGCAGTTCTTC. Translated: CASSSGWEGYNEQFF. This chain uses TRBV28 with TRBJ2-1; 7 nucleotides line up with TRBD2. Germline V gene sequence: CDR1 MDHEN, CDR2 SYDVKM. The V and J ends lost 4 bases and 3 bases, in that order; junction bases with no gene match: 6. This CDR3 is built from 15 residues.

V gene TRBV5-6 combines with J gene TRBJ1-5, with no clear D. The CDR3 spans 14 residues. Germline CDR1 reads SGHDT; CDR2 reads YYEEEE. The V and J ends lost 4 bases and 6 bases respectively, with 14 bases between them. The CDR3 DNA follows: TGTGCCAGCAGCCACAGCGATTGGGGTCAGCCCCAGCATTTT. Its translation is CASSHSDWGQPQHF. The full variable domain, rest sourced from reference TRBV5-6 and TRBJ1-5, is DAGVTQSPTHLIKTRGQQVTLRCSPKSGHDTVSWYQQALGQGPQFIFQYYEEEERQRGNFPDRFSGHQFPNYSSELNVNALLLGDSALYLCASSHSDWGQPQHFGDGTRLSIL.

The CDR3 DNA sequence: TGTGCCAGCAGTGGGTATTACGAGCAGTACTTC. This codes for CASSGYYEQYF. The chain uses TRBV6-2 or TRBV6-3 and TRBJ2-7; D is undetermined. The germline gives CDR1 MNHEY, CDR2 SVGEGT. The V and J ends lost 5 bases and 4 bases respectively, with 6 bases between them. The CDR3 has 11 residues.

This chain uses TRBV12-3 or TRBV12-4 with TRBJ2-2; D is undetermined. There are 12 residues in the CDR3. V was pared by 10 bases and J by 6 bases, with 12 bases between. CDR3 nucleotide sequence: TGTGCCAACTGTCCGGCGGCCGGGGAGCTGTTTTTT. This gives the protein CANCPAAGELFF.

The rearrangement uses TRBV28 and TRBJ2-5; TRBD1 matches at 9 bases. Germline trimming cut 4 bases from V and 2 bases from J; bases unmatched to any gene: 5. The CDR3 sequence is 15 residues long. In germline, CDR1 is MDHEN, CDR2 SYDVKM. CDR3 region: CASSSPGTGQETQYF. In DNA, the CDR3 is TGTGCCAGCAGTTCCCCCGGGACAGGGCAAGAGACCCAGTACTTC. Supplemented by reference TRBV28 and TRBJ2-5, the full variable domain reads DVKVTQSSRYLVKRTGEKVFLECVQDMDHENMFWYRQDPGLGLRLIYFSYDVKMKEKGDIPEGYSVSREKKERFSLILESASTNQTSMYLCASSSPGTGQETQYFGPGTRLLVL.

The gene calls are TRBV3-1 (or the pseudogene TRBV3-2) and TRBJ2-7; tentative D call: TRBD2 (6 bases). V lost 0 bases to trimming and J lost 7 bases, with 16 bases between them. CDR1 is LGHDT, CDR2 YNNKEL, per germline (reference sequence). The CDR3 has 15 residues. DNA of the CDR3: TGTGCCAGCAGCCAAGACTCTGTGGGAGGAAGAGAGCAGTACTTC. Protein: CASSQDSVGGREQYF.

Comment on this clone: One end of the junction varies from germline; a read error may be responsible. The V and J genes are TRBV5-1 and TRBJ2-3; possibly TRBD2 for D (6 bases). The CDR3 loop spans 13 amino acids. CDR1 is SGHRS and CDR2 is YFSETQ in the germline V gene. The CDR3 DNA is TGCGCCAGCAGCTTGACTAGCAAAGATACGCAGTATTTT. It specifies CASSLTSKDTQYF.

The V gene is TRBV24-1, the J gene TRBJ2-5, with D possibly called TRBD1 or TRBD2 (5 bases each). This CDR3 is built from 14 residues. Germline-derived CDR1 and CDR2 are KGHDR and SFDVKD. The V end was cut by 0 bases, the J end by 1 base, with 5 bases between. CDR3 nucleotides: TGTGCCACCAGTGATTTGGGGGGCCAAGAGACCCAGTACTTC. Protein product: CATSDLGGQETQYF.

This rearrangement joins TRBV6-5 to TRBJ2-7; weak D call: TRBD2 (5 bases). The CDR3 loop spans 15 amino acids. In germline, CDR1 is MNHEY, CDR2 SVGAGI. Trimming removed 4 bases from V and 0 bases from J, with 13 bases in between. The CDR3 sequence: CASSWRTGSSYEQYF. The CDR3 nucleotides read TGTGCCAGCAGTTGGAGGACTGGGAGCTCCTACGAGCAGTACTTC.

The V and J genes are TRBV5-1 and TRBJ1-1; tentatively, D is TRBD1 (5 bases). Trimming stripped 4 bases from V and 2 bases from J, with 9 bases between. This CDR3 is built from 13 residues. Germline V gene lookup returns CDR1 SGHRS and CDR2 YFSETQ. CDR3 nucleotides: TGCGCCAGCAGCGAGGGGAGAAACACTGAAGCTTTCTTT. Its protein product is CASSEGRNTEAFF.

The chain has TRBV29-1 and TRBJ2-3; no clear D. This CDR3 is 15 amino acids long. Germline CDR1 SQVTM, CDR2 ANQGSEA. The germline V and J ends were trimmed by 6 bases and 1 base, with 17 bases remaining between them. CDR3 amino acids: CSVKPDPARTDTQYF. The CDR3 coding sequence is TGCAGCGTGAAACCGGACCCAGCACGCACAGATACGCAGTATTTT.

This rearrangement joins TRBV5-1 to TRBJ1-5; no firm D call. V was clipped by 1 base and J by 4 bases, with 9 bases between them. This CDR3 is built from 14 residues. Per germline, CDR1 SGHRS and CDR2 YFSETQ. The CDR3 is CASSLTGTNQPQHF. CDR3 in DNA: TGCGCCAGCAGCTTGACCGGCACAAATCAGCCCCAGCATTTT.

The genes are TRBV7-2 and TRBJ2-3; D gene unclear. V was cut by 0 bases and J by 2 bases, with 9 bases left in between. The CDR3 is 15 amino acids. Germline V CDR1 and CDR2: SGHTA, FQGNSA. The CDR3 loop is CASSLARRHTDTQYF. DNA of the CDR3: TGTGCCAGCAGCTTAGCCCGAAGGCACACAGATACGCAGTATTTT.

This chain uses TRBV5-4 with TRBJ1-2; TRBD1 matches 9 bases. The CDR3 covers 16 residues. Germline V gene data show CDR1 as SGHNT and CDR2 as YYREEE (reference sequence). V gave up 4 bases and J gave up 3 bases; unmatched junction bases: 10. The CDR3 protein is CASSQDRGRLDYGYTF. The DNA for the CDR3 is TGTGCCAGCAGCCAGGACAGGGGCAGGCTTGACTATGGCTACACCTTC.